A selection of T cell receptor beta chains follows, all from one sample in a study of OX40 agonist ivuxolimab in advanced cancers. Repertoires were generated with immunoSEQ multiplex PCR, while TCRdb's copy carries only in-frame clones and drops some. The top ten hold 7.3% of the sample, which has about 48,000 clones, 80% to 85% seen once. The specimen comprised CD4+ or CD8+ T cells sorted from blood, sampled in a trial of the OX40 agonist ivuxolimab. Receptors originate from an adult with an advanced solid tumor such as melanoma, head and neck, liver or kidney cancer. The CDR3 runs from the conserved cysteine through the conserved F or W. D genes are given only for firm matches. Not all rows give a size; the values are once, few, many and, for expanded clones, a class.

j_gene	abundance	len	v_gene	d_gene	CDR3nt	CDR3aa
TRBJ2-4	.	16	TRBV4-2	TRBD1	TGTGCCAGCAGCCCGGACAGGGTTGGAGCCAAAAACATTCAGTACTTC	CASSPDRVGAKNIQYF
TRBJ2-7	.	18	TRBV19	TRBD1	TGTGCCAAGGTCGGGACAGGGCCTCTTCTTTCAAACTCCTACGAGCGGTACTTC	CAKVGTGPLLSNSYERYF
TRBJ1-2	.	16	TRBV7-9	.	TGTGCCAGCAGCCCGGATAAATGGGGGGGAAACTATGGCTACACCTTC	CASSPDKWGGNYGYTF
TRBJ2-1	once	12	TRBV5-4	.	TGTGCCAGCAGCGTCGGGAACCTTGAGCAGTTCTTC	CASSVGNLEQFF
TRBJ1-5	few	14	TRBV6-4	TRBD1	TGTGCCAGCCTCTGGGACAGGGAGAATCAGCCCCAGCATTTT	CASLWDRENQPQHF
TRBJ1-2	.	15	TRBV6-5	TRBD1	TGTGCCAGCAGTCTAGGACAGGGATCGAACTATGGCTACACCTTC	CASSLGQGSNYGYTF
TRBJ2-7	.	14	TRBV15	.	TGTGCCACCAGTACCGGCGCACCTCAGCTCGAGCAGTACTTC	CATSTGAPQLEQYF
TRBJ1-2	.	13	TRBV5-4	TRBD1	TGTGCCAGCAGCTTGGCGGGGACAGGTGGCTACACCTTC	CASSLAGTGGYTF
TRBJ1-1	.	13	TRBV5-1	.	TGCGCCACAAAGGGGGGCAGGAACACTGAAGCTTTCTTT	CATKGGRNTEAFF
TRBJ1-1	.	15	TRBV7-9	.	TGTGCCAGCAGCTTTCTTTCTGGGGCAGGGACTGAAGCTTTCTTT	CASSFLSGAGTEAFF